The text below deals with one TCR beta chain. No antigen is known for it. An end of the junction does not agree with germline; a read error may underlie this. The data stem from a study of cytomegalovirus exposure and HLA in healthy donors. Researchers ran the PCR with 60 Vbeta and 13 Jbeta primers. TCRdb's table, derived via immunoSEQ multiplex PCR, lists solely in-frame clones and lacks some. This sample's clone table lists about 41,000 clones. Points from the study as a whole: Some V segments could not be told apart, so they were left out, TRBV6-2 and TRBV6-3 among them.

The CDR3 length is 13 residues. Germline V gene sequence: CDR1 SGHRS, CDR2 YFSETQ. This sequence originates from a man aged 30-40 years in good health and CMV-seronegative. Input material: PBMCs. This chain links TRBV5-1 with TRBJ1-1, with TRBD1 identical over 7 bases. CDR3 amino acids: CASSWGQNTEDFF. In nucleotides, the CDR3 is TGCGCCAGCAGCTGGGGACAGAACACTGAAGATTTCTTT.